This entry lists 24 T cell receptor beta chains sequenced from one sample in a study of blood T cell repertoires in COVID-19 (dated by TCRdb to the early 2020s). Libraries came from the immunoSEQ multiplex PCR assay. Imported from immuneACCESS, the table was reduced by TCRdb to in-frame sequences with V and J called. These copies leave out some clones; in studies compared against another copy, an unresolved V gene accounts for under half, and the cause of the remainder is not known. This sample has over 150,000 clones in its table, and around 73% of those were observed once. Together, the top ten hold 17% of the sample. The sequencing sample was made of PBMCs or T cells enriched from blood (not recorded which). These receptors were obtained from a woman between 45 and 65 years old who had recovered from COVID-19.

The genes are TRBV5-1 and TRBJ2-6; 13 bases match TRBD2. Looked up from germline, CDR1 is SGHRS and CDR2 is YFSETQ. There are 18 residues in the CDR3. V shed 4 bases, J shed 2 bases, and the junction held 6 bases outside the gene matches. CDR3 in amino acids: CASSQTSGRVAGANVLTF. CDR3 DNA: TGCGCCAGCAGCCAAACTAGCGGGAGGGTGGCTGGGGCCAACGTCCTGACTTTC. Filled out from reference TRBV5-1 and TRBJ2-6, the complete variable domain reads KAGVTQTPRYLIKTRGQQVTLSCSPISGHRSVSWYQQTPGQGLQFLFEYFSETQRNKGNFPGRFSGRQFSNSRSEMNVSTLELGDSALYLCASSQTSGRVAGANVLTFGAGSRLTVL.

The chain joins TRBV5-5 to TRBJ1-4; possibly TRBD1 for D (5 bases). The CDR3 spans 16 residues. Germline CDR1 SGHKS, CDR2 YYEKEE (reference sequence). Trimming left V 4 bases short and J 4 bases short, with 17 bases between. The CDR3 loop reads CASSPTLGGINEKLFF. The CDR3 DNA reads TGTGCCAGCAGCCCGACTTTGGGGGGGATTAATGAAAAACTGTTTTTT.

The chain carries TRBV7-9 and TRBJ2-5; D gene ambiguous. The germline CDR1 and CDR2 sequences are SEHNR and FQNEAQ (reference sequence). V lost 2 bases and J lost 2, with 6 bases in between. This CDR3 has 13 amino acids. CDR3 DNA sequence: TGTGCCAGCAGCTTATCAGGTCAAGAGACCCAGTACTTC. As protein: CASSLSGQETQYF.

A few counts support this clone. The chain couples TRBV19 to TRBJ1-1; TRBD1 matches 8 bases. V trimming: 6 bases; J trimming: 5 bases; junction bases outside the gene matches: 8. This CDR3 is built from 14 residues. Per germline, CDR1 LNHDA and CDR2 SQIVND (reference sequence). CDR3 bases: TGTGCCAGTAGCACGCAGGGGGCGCCGACTGAAGCTTTCTTT. Protein sequence: CASSTQGAPTEAFF.

The rearrangement joins TRBV4-1 to TRBJ1-2; maybe TRBD1 (6 bases). V lost 2 bases to trimming and J lost 8 bases, with 21 bases between them. The CDR3 totals 16 residues. Germline V gene sequence: CDR1 MGHRA, CDR2 YSYEKL. The CDR3 nucleotides read TGCGCCAGCAGCCAATTCTCCCTGGGGGCAGGATTCGGCTACACCTTC. The encoded protein is CASSQFSLGAGFGYTF.

Concerning this clone itself: At one end the junction does not follow the germline gene, possibly because of a read error. The chain has TRBV4-3 and TRBJ2-1; weak D call: TRBD2 (6 bases). Germline-derived CDR1 and CDR2 are LGHNA and YSLEER. The CDR3 contains 14 residues. CDR3 sequence: CASSQDHGGRERFF. Written as DNA, the CDR3 is TGCGCCAGCAGCCAAGATCATGGGGGACGGGAGCGGTTCTTC.

The CDR3 is CASSGSGDEQYF. Here the CDR3 DNA reads TGTGCCAGCAGTGGGTCCGGGGATGAGCAGTACTTC. The V gene is TRBV2, the J gene TRBJ2-7; possible D gene TRBD2, 5 bases. Trimming stripped 4 bases from V and 7 bases from J, with 11 bases between. CDR1 and CDR2 from the germline V gene are SNHLY and FYNNEI. The CDR3 runs to 12 residues.

The chain uses TRBV6-6 and TRBJ2-1; 9 bases fit TRBD2. Germline V gene sequence: CDR1 MNHNY, CDR2 SVGAGI (reference sequence). The V gene end was trimmed by 5 bases and the J gene end by 4 bases; junction bases not matched to a gene: 12. This CDR3 is built from 17 residues. Here the CDR3 reads CASSPRGPSGKYNEQFF. DNA of the CDR3: TGTGCCAGCAGTCCGAGGGGCCCTAGCGGGAAATACAATGAGCAGTTCTTC.

This chain joins TRBV14 and TRBJ2-1; maybe TRBD1 (5 bases). V lost 4 bases and J 9 bases, leaving 13 bases between the germline ends. CDR3 size: 13 residues. Germline V gene lookup returns CDR1 SGHDN and CDR2 FVKESK. In DNA, the CDR3 is TGTGCCAGCAGCCCTAGACAGTTCGGTGAGCAGTTCTTC. Translation: CASSPRQFGEQFF. The whole variable domain, remainder taken from reference TRBV14 and TRBJ2-1, is EAGVTQFPSHSVIEKGQTVTLRCDPISGHDNLYWYRRVMGKEIKFLLHFVKESKQDESGMPNNRFLAERTGGTYSTLKVQPAELEDSGVYFCASSPRQFGEQFFGPGTRLTVL.

The V and J genes are TRBV11-3 and TRBJ2-1; 8 bases map to TRBD1. Losses at the gene ends were 1 base for V and 4 bases for J; bases not matched to a gene: 3. This CDR3 spans 15 amino acids. Germline V gene lookup returns CDR1 SGHNT and CDR2 YENEEA. CDR3 in amino acids: CASSLVNRGYNEQFF. As DNA, the CDR3 is TGTGCCAGCAGCTTAGTAAACAGGGGGTACAATGAGCAGTTCTTC.

A few counts support this clone. This rearrangement joins TRBV4-3 to TRBJ1-2; D unresolved. This CDR3 region has 18 residues. The V end lost 0 bases, the J end lost 5 bases, and 22 bases lay between the germline ends. Per the germline V gene, CDR1 is LGHNA and CDR2 is YSLEER. This chain's CDR3 is CASSQDNGMGIGRYGYTF. CDR3 in DNA: TGCGCCAGCAGCCAAGATAATGGAATGGGGATTGGGAGATATGGCTACACCTTC.

The rearrangement joins TRBV28 to TRBJ2-7, with 8 bases matching TRBD2. Trimming removed 6 bases from V and 2 bases from J; junction bases left unmatched: 6. The CDR3 is 14 residues long. CDR1 and CDR2 (germline): MDHEN, SYDVKM. The CDR3 protein is CASSYSGIPYEQYF. The CDR3 region has the DNA TGTGCCAGCAGCTATAGCGGGATACCCTACGAGCAGTACTTC. Full variable domain (rest looked up from reference TRBV28 and TRBJ2-7): DVKVTQSSRYLVKRTGEKVFLECVQDMDHENMFWYRQDPGLGLRLIYFSYDVKMKEKGDIPEGYSVSREKKERFSLILESASTNQTSMYLCASSYSGIPYEQYFGPGTRLTVT.

The rearrangement joins TRBV19 to TRBJ2-1; 7 bases align to TRBD2. Unmatched junction bases numbered 5, after V lost 6 bases and J lost 0 bases. Germline-derived CDR1 and CDR2 are LNHDA and SQIVND (reference sequence). The CDR3 extends over 15 amino acids. CDR3 sequence (DNA): TGTGCCAGTAGGACTAGCACGAGCTCCTACAATGAGCAGTTCTTC. Translating it yields CASRTSTSSYNEQFF.

J is TRBJ1-5 and V is TRBV7-8; D may be TRBD1 (5 bases). Per germline, CDR1 SGHVS and CDR2 FQNEAQ. V was cut by 4 bases and J by 2 bases, with 15 bases left in between. The length of the CDR3 is 16 residues. The CDR3 region has the DNA TGTGCCAGCAGCTATTTGCAATGGGGGGGCAATCAGCCCCAGCATTTT. Protein product: CASSYLQWGGNQPQHF.

This clone was counted a single time. This chain uses TRBV14 with TRBJ2-2, with D perhaps TRBD1 (7 bases). V dropped 5 bases and J dropped 4 bases, with 20 bases sitting between them. Per germline, CDR1 SGHDN and CDR2 FVKESK. The CDR3 totals 17 residues. The CDR3 nucleotides are TGTGCCAGCAGCTACTGGACAGGAAAGGGGGGCACCGGGGAGCTGTTTTTT. Its translation: CASSYWTGKGGTGELFF.

The chain employs TRBV6-5 and TRBJ1-2, with 7 bases identical to TRBD1. The V gene end was trimmed by 7 bases and the J gene end by 4 bases; junction bases not matched to a gene: 9. The CDR3 loop spans 14 amino acids. Germline V gene sequence: CDR1 MNHEY, CDR2 SVGAGI. The CDR3 DNA reads TGTGCCAGCACCGAGACAGGGTTCGGCTATGGCTACACCTTC. Amino acid sequence: CASTETGFGYGYTF.

Only one count was recorded for this clone. The V and J genes are TRBV6-5 and TRBJ2-1; TRBD2 might be the D (5 bases). The CDR3 contains 13 residues. Trimming cost V 7 bases and J 7 bases, with 14 bases left between them. CDR1 is MNHEY and CDR2 is SVGAGI in the germline V gene. The CDR3 DNA follows: TGTGCCAGCATTAAGATAAGGGAGAATGAGCAGTTCTTC. It specifies CASIKIRENEQFF.

This sequence joins TRBV18 and TRBJ1-6, with 8 bases fitting TRBD1. This CDR3 region has 14 residues. Germline values: CDR1 KGHSH, CDR2 LQKENI. The ends lost 3 bases at V and 9 bases at J; junction bases unmatched: 4. The CDR3 region has the DNA TGTGCCAGCTCACCTTCACAGGGGGGTTCACCCCTCCACTTT. Its protein is CASSPSQGGSPLHF. Together with reference TRBV18 and TRBJ1-6, the CDR3 gives the full variable domain: NAGVMQNPRHLVRRRGQEARLRCSPMKGHSHVYWYRQLPEEGLKFMVYLQKENIIDESGMPKERFSAEFPKEGPSILRIQQVVRGDSAAYFCASSPSQGGSPLHFGNGTRLTVT.

The V gene is TRBV28, the J gene TRBJ1-2; D is possibly TRBD1 (6 bases). The CDR3 is made up of 12 amino acids. The V gene lost 6 bases and the J gene lost 5 bases, with 10 bases spanning the gap. Per the germline V gene, CDR1 is MDHEN and CDR2 is SYDVKM. CDR3 DNA sequence: TGTGCCAGCAGCCGGACAGTTTATGGCTACACCTTC. It encodes CASSRTVYGYTF.

The chain is built from TRBV27 and TRBJ2-7; 8 bases map to TRBD2. In germline, CDR1 is MNHEY, CDR2 SMNVEV (reference sequence). The CDR3 contains 13 residues. V dropped 3 bases and J dropped 4; count of bases not matched to a gene: 2. The CDR3 DNA sequence: TGTGCCAGCAGTTTCTCGGGGGGGTACGAGCAGTACTTC. Its protein is CASSFSGGYEQYF.

The chain recombines TRBV30 with TRBJ1-6; 8 bases align to TRBD1. Germline V lookup: CDR1 GTSNPN, CDR2 SVGIG (reference sequence). This CDR3 has 16 residues. Germline trimming cut 0 bases from V and 10 bases from J; bases unmatched to any gene: 11. CDR3 in amino acids: CAWSVTQGAGGSPLHF. CDR3 coding DNA: TGTGCCTGGAGTGTAACCCAGGGGGCAGGAGGATCACCCCTCCACTTT.

The CDR3 protein is CSGGQWLAGYEQYF. The CDR3 nucleotides are TGCAGCGGCGGTCAGTGGCTAGCGGGTTACGAGCAGTACTTC. The chain recombines TRBV29-1 with TRBJ2-7; the match to TRBD2 covers 8 bases. The V and J ends lost 7 bases and 4 bases, in that order; junction bases with no gene match: 12. CDR3 size: 14 residues. From germline, CDR1 is SQVTM and CDR2 ANQGSEA.

This chain links TRBV4-1 with TRBJ2-7, with TRBD1 matching 7 bases. Germline V lookup: CDR1 MGHRA, CDR2 YSYEKL. The CDR3 loop spans 15 amino acids. V lost 0 bases, J lost 0 bases, and 2 bases stayed unmatched. CDR3 sequence reads: CASSQDRDSSYEQYF. The CDR3 bases are TGCGCCAGCAGCCAAGATCGGGACAGCTCCTACGAGCAGTACTTC.

The gene calls are TRBV19 and TRBJ2-2; D unresolved. There are 14 residues in the CDR3. CDR1 LNHDA and CDR2 SQIVND come from the germline V gene (reference sequence). The V and J ends lost 3 bases and 1 base respectively, with 6 bases between them. CDR3: CASSMTRNTGELFF. CDR3 bases: TGTGCCAGTAGTATGACACGGAACACCGGGGAGCTGTTTTTT.